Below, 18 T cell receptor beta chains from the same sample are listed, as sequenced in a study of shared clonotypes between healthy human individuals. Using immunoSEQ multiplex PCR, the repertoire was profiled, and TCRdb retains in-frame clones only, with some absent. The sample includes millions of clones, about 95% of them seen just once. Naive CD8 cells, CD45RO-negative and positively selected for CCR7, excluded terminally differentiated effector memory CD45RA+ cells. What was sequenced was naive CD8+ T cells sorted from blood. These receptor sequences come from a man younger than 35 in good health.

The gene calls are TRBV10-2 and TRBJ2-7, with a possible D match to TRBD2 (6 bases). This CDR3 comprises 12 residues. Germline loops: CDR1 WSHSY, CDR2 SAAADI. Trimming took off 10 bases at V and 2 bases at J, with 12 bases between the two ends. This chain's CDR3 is CATGGNPYEQYF. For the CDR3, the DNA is TGCGCCACCGGGGGAAACCCCTACGAGCAGTACTTC.

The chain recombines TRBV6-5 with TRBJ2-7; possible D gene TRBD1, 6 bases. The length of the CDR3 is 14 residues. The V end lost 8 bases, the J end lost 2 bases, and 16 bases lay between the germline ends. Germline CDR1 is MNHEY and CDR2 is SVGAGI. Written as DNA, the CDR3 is TGTGCCAGCGGGGTTCATAGACAGGCCTACGAGCAGTACTTC. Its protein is CASGVHRQAYEQYF.

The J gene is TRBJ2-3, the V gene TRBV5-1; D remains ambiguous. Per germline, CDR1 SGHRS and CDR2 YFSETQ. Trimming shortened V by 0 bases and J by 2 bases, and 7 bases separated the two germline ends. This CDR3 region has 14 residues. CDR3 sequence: CASSLGETTDTQYF. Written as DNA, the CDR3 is TGCGCCAGCAGCTTGGGAGAGACCACAGATACGCAGTATTTT.

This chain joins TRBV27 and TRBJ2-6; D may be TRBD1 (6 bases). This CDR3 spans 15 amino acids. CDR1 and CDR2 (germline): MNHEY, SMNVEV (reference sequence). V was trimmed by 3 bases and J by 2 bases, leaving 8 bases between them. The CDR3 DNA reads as TGTGCCAGCAGTTTTGCAGGGGCTGGGGCCAACGTCCTGACTTTC. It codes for CASSFAGAGANVLTF.

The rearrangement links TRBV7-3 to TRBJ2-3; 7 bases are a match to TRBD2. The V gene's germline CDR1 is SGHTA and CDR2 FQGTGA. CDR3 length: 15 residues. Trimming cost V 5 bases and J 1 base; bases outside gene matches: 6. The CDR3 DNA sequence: TGTGCCAGCAGCCCTGTGGGAGGGGGCACAGATACGCAGTATTTT. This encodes CASSPVGGGTDTQYF. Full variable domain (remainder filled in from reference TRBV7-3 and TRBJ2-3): GAGVSQTPSNKVTEKGKYVELRCDPISGHTALYWYRQSLGQGPEFLIYFQGTGAADDSGLPNDRFFAVRPEGSVSTLKIQRTERGDSAVYLCASSPVGGGTDTQYFGPGTRLTVL.

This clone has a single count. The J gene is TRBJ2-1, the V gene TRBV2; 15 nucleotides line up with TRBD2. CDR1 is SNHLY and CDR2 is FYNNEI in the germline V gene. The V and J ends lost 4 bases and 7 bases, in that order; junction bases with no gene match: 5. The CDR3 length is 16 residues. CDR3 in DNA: TGTGCCAGCAGTGGGACTAGCGGGGGGGCATTGAATGAGCAGTTCTTC. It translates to CASSGTSGGALNEQFF. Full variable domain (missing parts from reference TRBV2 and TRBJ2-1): EPEVTQTPSHQVTQMGQEVILRCVPISNHLYFYWYRQILGQKVEFLVSFYNNEISEKSEIFDDQFSVERPDGSNFTLKIRSTKLEDSAMYFCASSGTSGGALNEQFFGPGTRLTVL.

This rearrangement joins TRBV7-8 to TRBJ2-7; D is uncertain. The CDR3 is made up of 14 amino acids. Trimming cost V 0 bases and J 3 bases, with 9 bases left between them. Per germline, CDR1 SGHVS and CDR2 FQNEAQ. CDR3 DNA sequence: TGTGCCAGCAGCTTAGCGCGAGGCGGCTACGAGCAGTACTTC. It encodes CASSLARGGYEQYF.

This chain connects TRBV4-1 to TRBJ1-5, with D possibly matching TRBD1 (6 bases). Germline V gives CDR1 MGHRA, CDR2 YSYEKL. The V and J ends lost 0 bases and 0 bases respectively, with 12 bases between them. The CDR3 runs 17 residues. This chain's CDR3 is CASSQEGGTPSNQPQHF. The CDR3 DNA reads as TGCGCCAGCAGCCAAGAAGGGGGGACACCTAGCAATCAGCCCCAGCATTTT.

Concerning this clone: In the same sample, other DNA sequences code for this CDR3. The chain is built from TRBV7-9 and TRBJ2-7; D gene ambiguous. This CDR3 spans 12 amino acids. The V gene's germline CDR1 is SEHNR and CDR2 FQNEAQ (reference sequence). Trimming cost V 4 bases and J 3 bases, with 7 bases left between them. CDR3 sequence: CASSSEDYEQYF. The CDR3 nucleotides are TGTGCCAGCAGCTCCGAAGACTACGAGCAGTACTTC.

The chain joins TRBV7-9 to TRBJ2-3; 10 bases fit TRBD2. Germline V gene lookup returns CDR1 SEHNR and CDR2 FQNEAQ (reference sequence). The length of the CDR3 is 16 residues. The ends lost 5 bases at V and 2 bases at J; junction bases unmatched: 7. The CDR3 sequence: CASSIASGGLTDTQYF. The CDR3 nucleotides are TGTGCCAGCAGCATCGCTAGCGGGGGCCTCACAGATACGCAGTATTTT.

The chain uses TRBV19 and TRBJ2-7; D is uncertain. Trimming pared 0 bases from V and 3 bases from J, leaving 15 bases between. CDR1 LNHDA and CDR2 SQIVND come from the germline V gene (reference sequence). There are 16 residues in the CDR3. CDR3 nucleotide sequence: TGTGCCAGTAGTATAGATCTGGAGACGGTCAACTACGAGCAGTACTTC. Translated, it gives CASSIDLETVNYEQYF.

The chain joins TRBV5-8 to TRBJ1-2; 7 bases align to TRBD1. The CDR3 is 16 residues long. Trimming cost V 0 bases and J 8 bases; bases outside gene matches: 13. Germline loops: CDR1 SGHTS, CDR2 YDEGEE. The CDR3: CASSLEQGGATDGYTF. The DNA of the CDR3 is TGTGCCAGCAGCTTGGAACAAGGGGGCGCGACGGACGGCTACACCTTC.

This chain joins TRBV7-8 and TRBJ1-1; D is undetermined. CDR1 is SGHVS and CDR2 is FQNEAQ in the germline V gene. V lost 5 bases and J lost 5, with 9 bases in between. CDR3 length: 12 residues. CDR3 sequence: CASSEQRTEAFF. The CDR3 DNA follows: TGTGCCAGCAGCGAACAGCGGACTGAAGCTTTCTTT.

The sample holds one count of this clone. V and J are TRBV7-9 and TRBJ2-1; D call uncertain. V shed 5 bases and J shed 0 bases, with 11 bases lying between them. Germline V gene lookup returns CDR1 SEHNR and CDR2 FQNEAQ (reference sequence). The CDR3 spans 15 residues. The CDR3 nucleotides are TGTGCCAGCAGCCGCCTAGTTGGCTCCTACAATGAGCAGTTCTTC. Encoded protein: CASSRLVGSYNEQFF.

The CDR3 is CASSPRLADEQFF. CDR3 DNA sequence: TGCGCCAGCAGCCCTCGACTAGCAGATGAGCAGTTCTTC. V and J are TRBV4-3 and TRBJ2-1; TRBD2 agrees at 7 bases. The CDR3 is made up of 13 amino acids. Germline loops: CDR1 LGHNA, CDR2 YSLEER. The junction had 5 bases not matched to a gene; V was cut back by 4 bases and J by 8 bases.

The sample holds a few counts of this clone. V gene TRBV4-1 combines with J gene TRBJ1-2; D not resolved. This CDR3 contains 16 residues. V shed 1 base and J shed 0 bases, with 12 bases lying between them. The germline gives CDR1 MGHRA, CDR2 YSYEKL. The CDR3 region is CASSQGWRAANYGYTF. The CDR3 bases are TGCGCCAGCAGCCAAGGATGGAGAGCAGCTAACTATGGCTACACCTTC.

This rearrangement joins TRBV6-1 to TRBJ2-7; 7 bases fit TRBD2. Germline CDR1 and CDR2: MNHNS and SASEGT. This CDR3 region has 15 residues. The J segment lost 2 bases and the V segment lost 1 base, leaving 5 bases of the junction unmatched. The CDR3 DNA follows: TGTGCCAGCAGTGAAGGGCTGACTAGCACCTACGAGCAGTACTTC. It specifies CASSEGLTSTYEQYF.

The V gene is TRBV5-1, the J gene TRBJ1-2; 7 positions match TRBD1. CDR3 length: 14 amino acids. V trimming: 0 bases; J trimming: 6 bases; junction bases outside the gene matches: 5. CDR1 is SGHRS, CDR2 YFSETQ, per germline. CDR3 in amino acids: CASSLEGGSHGYTF. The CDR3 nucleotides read TGCGCCAGCAGCTTGGAAGGGGGCTCTCATGGCTACACCTTC.